This T cell receptor (beta chain) emerged from a study of blood T cell repertoires in COVID-19. Study overall: Acute-phase and convalescent COVID-19 samples originated in the United States, Italy and Spain. PBMCs, B-cell-depleted T cells, or T cells provided the cDNA or gDNA that made up the material.

The authors' processing: Estimation of nucleated cell counts relied on the amplification of reference gene primers. Sequenced by immunoSEQ multiplex PCR; TCRdb stores in-frame clones only, minus some. The V and J calls and clone size were taken over from that table, and D and trimming were inferred from the DNA. The sample holds 86,000 or so clones; around 86% are singletons and the top ten take around 5.3%. Germline trimming cut 3 bases from V and 9 bases from J; bases unmatched to any gene: 10. Germline values: CDR1 KGHSH, CDR2 LQKENI. The CDR3 runs 14 residues. This clone appeared a single time. The specimen was peripheral blood. The sequence was collected from a man aged 45 to 65 with active or convalescent COVID-19. The V and J genes are TRBV18 and TRBJ1-2, with 7 bases that match TRBD1. This chain's CDR3 is CASSPPGQRSSYTF. CDR3 bases: TGTGCCAGCTCACCTCCGGGACAGAGGTCAAGCTACACCTTC.